This TCR beta chain is from a study of T cell responses to AZD1222 COVID-19 vaccine. The wider study: Both about-4-week and about-12-week second-dose recipients were combined.

As for this clone: The antigen remains undetermined.

Measured with immunoSEQ multiplex PCR; TCRdb has only the in-frame clones, and not every one. The profile shows about 100,000 clones, 85% to 90% of them singletons. V gave up 0 bases and J gave up 6 bases; unmatched junction bases: 9. Germline V lookup: CDR1 SGDLS, CDR2 YYNGEE. The length of the CDR3 is 16 residues. General study results and limits: Targets within unmutated variant regions were reportedly found for nearly half of spike-specific TCRs. Two AZD1222 administrations were followed by greater Spike-specific TCR breadth and depth. Clonal diversity was possibly underestimated, and the donors were mostly white British, with more females.

This TCR was sampled from an adult in good health. This specimen was peripheral blood, taken on day 0 of AZD1222 vaccination. The J gene is TRBJ2-5, the V gene TRBV9, with TRBD2 matching 9 bases. CDR3 protein: CASSVEGGTSIKTQYF. The CDR3 DNA follows: TGTGCCAGCAGCGTAGAGGGGGGGACTAGCATAAAGACCCAGTACTTC. Filled out from reference TRBV9 and TRBJ2-5, the complete variable domain reads DSGVTQTPKHLITATGQRVTLRCSPRSGDLSVYWYQQSLDQGLQFLIQYYNGEERAKGNILERFSAQQFPDLHSELNLSSLELGDSALYFCASSVEGGTSIKTQYFGPGTRLLVL.